This T cell receptor beta chain stems from a study of cytomegalovirus exposure and HLA in healthy donors. Study observations and caveats: Several V segments, TRBV6-2 and TRBV6-3 among them, could not be told apart and were dropped.

With respect to this clone: As yet, its antigen is unknown.

Donors in the study were healthy people who gave bone marrow. This CDR3 spans 13 amino acids. CDR1 and CDR2 from the germline V gene are SQVTM and ANQGSEA. Trimming took off 7 bases at V and 4 bases at J, with 16 bases between the two ends. The PCR ran on 60 Vbeta and 13 Jbeta primers. Data came from immunoSEQ multiplex PCR; TCRdb stores just in-frame clones and leaves some out. Among about 130,000 clones, roughly 17% were seen once, and the ten largest hold approximately 2.6%. The chain couples TRBV29-1 to TRBJ2-5; no clear D. Sequenced: PBMCs. This TCR derives from a female donor in good health and CMV-seropositive. This chain's CDR3 is CSAALRFRETQYF. DNA of the CDR3: TGCAGCGCCGCCCTGAGGTTCAGAGAGACCCAGTACTTC.